This T cell receptor (beta chain) is from a study of CD8 T cells in Susac syndrome. General study points: The peak of CD8+ clonal expansion in Susac was seen in TEMRA cells and active patients.

Random hexamers were used to reverse transcribe the RNA input (about 0.45 to 1 ug). TCRdb reanalysed the immunoSEQ multiplex PCR reads using MiXCR and keeps one entry per CDR3 protein. The sample consists of approximately 190,000 distinct CDR3 sequences, around 93% of them appearing once. As to this clonotype: Its antigen is not known.

Germline CDR1 and CDR2: MDHEN and SYDVKM. The CDR3 runs 14 residues. V was clipped by 8 bases and J by 6 bases, with 18 bases between them. Sequencing targeted TCR beta in blood CD8+ and CD4+ T cells. The source material was CD8+ T cells from PBMCs. The sequence derives from a human donor with Susac syndrome. The rearrangement uses TRBV28 and TRBJ2-3; no clear D gene. The CDR3 reads CASFDEVASDTQYF. Here the CDR3 DNA reads TGTGCCAGCTTTGATGAAGTTGCCTCGGATACGCAGTATTTT. Using reference TRBV28 and TRBJ2-3 for the parts outside the CDR3, the full variable domain is DVKVTQSSRYLVKRTGEKVFLECVQDMDHENMFWYRQDPGLGLRLIYFSYDVKMKEKGDIPEGYSVSREKKERFSLILESASTNQTSMYLCASFDEVASDTQYFGPGTRLTVL.